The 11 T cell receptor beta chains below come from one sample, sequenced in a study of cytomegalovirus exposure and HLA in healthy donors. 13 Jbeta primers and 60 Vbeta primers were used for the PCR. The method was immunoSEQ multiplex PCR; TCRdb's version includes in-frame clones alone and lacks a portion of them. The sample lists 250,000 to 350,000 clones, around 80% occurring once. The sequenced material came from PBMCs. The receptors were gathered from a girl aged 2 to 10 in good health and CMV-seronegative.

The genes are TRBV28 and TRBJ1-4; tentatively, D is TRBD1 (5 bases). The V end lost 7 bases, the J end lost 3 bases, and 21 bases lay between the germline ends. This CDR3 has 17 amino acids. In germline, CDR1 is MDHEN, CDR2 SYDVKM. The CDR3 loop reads CASIPRQGRDSNEKLFF. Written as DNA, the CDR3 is TGTGCCAGCATTCCTCGTCAGGGTCGCGATTCTAATGAAAAACTGTTTTTT.

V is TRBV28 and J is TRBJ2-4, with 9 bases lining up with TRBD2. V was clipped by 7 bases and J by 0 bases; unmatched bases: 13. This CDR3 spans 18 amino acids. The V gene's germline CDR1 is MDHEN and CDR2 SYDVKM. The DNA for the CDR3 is TGTGCCAGCACTTCGACTAGCGGCCTGTCGATAGCCAAAAACATTCAGTACTTC. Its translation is CASTSTSGLSIAKNIQYF. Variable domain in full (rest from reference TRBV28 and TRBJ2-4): DVKVTQSSRYLVKRTGEKVFLECVQDMDHENMFWYRQDPGLGLRLIYFSYDVKMKEKGDIPEGYSVSREKKERFSLILESASTNQTSMYLCASTSTSGLSIAKNIQYFGAGTRLSVL.

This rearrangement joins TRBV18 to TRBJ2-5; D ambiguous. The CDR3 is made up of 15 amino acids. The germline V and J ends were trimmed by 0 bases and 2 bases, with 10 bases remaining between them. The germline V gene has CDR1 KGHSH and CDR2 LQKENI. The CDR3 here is CASSPPGLRQETQYF. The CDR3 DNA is TGTGCCAGCTCACCACCGGGCTTACGGCAAGAGACCCAGTACTTC.

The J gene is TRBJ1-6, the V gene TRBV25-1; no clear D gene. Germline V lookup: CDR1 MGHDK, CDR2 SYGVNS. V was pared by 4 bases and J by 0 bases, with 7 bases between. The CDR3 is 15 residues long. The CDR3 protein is CASSGGSSYNSPLHF. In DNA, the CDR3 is TGTGCCAGCAGTGGAGGGAGCTCCTATAATTCACCCCTCCACTTT.

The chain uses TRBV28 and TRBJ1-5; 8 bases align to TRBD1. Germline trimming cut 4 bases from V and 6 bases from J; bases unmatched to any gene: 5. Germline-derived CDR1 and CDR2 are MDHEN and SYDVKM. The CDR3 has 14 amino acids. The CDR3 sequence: CASSSGQGVQPQHF. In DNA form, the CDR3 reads TGTGCCAGCAGTTCTGGACAGGGAGTTCAGCCCCAGCATTTT.

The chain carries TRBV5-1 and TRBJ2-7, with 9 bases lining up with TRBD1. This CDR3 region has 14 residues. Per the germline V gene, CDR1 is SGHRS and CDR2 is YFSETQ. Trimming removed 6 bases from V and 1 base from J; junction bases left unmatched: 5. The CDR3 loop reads CASTAGTGSYEQYF. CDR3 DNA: TGCGCCAGCACCGCCGGGACAGGGTCCTACGAGCAGTACTTC.

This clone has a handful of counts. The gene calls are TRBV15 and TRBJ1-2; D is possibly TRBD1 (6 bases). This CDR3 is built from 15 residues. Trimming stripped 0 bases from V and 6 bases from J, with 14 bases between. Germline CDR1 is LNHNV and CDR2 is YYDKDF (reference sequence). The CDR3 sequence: CATSRDPGGRDGYTF. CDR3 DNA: TGTGCCACCAGCAGAGATCCGGGGGGGCGGGATGGCTACACCTTC.

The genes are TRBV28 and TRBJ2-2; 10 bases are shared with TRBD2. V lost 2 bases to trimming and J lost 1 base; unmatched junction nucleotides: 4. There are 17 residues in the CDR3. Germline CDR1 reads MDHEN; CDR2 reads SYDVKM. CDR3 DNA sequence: TGTGCCAGCAGTTTAGAGGCTAGCGGGGGGAACACCGGGGAGCTGTTTTTT. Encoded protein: CASSLEASGGNTGELFF. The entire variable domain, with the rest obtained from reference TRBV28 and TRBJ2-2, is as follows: DVKVTQSSRYLVKRTGEKVFLECVQDMDHENMFWYRQDPGLGLRLIYFSYDVKMKEKGDIPEGYSVSREKKERFSLILESASTNQTSMYLCASSLEASGGNTGELFFGEGSRLTVL.

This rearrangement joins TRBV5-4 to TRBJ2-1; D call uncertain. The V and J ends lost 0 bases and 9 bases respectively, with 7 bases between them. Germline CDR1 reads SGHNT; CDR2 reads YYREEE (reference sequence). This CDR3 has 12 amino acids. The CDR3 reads CASSLGASEQFF. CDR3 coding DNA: TGTGCCAGCAGCTTGGGGGCGTCTGAGCAGTTCTTC. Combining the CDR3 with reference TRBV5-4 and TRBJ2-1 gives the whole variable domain ETGVTQSPTHLIKTRGQQVTLRCSSQSGHNTVSWYQQALGQGPQFIFQYYREEENGRGNFPPRFSGLQFPNYSSELNVNALELDDSALYLCASSLGASEQFFGPGTRLTVL.

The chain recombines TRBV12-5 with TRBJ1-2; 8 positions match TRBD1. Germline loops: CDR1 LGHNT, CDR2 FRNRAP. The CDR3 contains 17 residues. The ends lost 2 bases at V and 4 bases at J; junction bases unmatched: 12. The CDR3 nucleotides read TGTGCTAGTGGTTTGTTCCTGGACAGGGAAAGATTCTATGGCTACACCTTC. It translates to CASGLFLDRERFYGYTF.

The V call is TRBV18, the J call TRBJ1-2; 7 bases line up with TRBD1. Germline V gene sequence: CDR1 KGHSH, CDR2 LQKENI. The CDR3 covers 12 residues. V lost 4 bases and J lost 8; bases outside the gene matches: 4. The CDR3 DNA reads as TGTGCCAGCTCACTTAGGGGGCAGGGCTACACCTTC. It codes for CASSLRGQGYTF. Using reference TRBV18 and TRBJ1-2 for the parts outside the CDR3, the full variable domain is NAGVMQNPRHLVRRRGQEARLRCSPMKGHSHVYWYRQLPEEGLKFMVYLQKENIIDESGMPKERFSAEFPKEGPSILRIQQVVRGDSAAYFCASSLRGQGYTFGSGTRLTVV.